This entry is about one TCR beta chain. This clonotype was detected many times. Which antigen it targets is not known. Qualities for individual bases were not recorded, and no much larger clone is one base off. The CDR3, from cysteine to phenylalanine, totals 17 residues. Only CDR3 DNA is held: 51 bases, read in frame from base 1. The germline V gene encodes CDR1 SGHVS and CDR2 FQNEAQ. V loses 2 bases at its end and J loses 5 bases; junction bases beyond the gene matches: 8. The sample belongs to a study of early T cells in non-severe SARS-CoV-2 infection (dated by TCRdb to the early 2020s). Background for the entire study: Because TCR sequencing relied on bulk RNA taken from unsorted whole blood, pairing of alpha and beta chains was not possible.

Library method: 5' RACE. This sample was sequenced with a NextSeq 500. The TCR library protocol attached unique molecular identifiers to individual cDNA molecules to correct for sequencing error and PCR bias. Sequencing covered both TCR alpha and beta chains, and within each sample the abundances of alpha and beta sequences were tightly co-correlated. The authors processed their data as follows. Decombinator V4 was used to annotate the V gene, J gene and CDR3 of the TCR sequences. Expanded TCRs were defined as changing significantly between any two time points under a Poisson model with p below 0.0001. TCR abundances were normalised to the total number of TCRs sequenced per sample and expressed as counts per million. TRAV1-2 paired with TRAJ12, TRAJ20 or TRAJ33 defined MAIT TCRs, while TRAV10 paired with TRAJ18 defined iNKT TCRs. A search of VDJdb, accessed on 1 November 2021, was run for TCRs annotated to CMV, EBV and SARS-CoV-2, with TCRs annotated for multiple antigens excluded. TCRdb ran its own pipeline on the public reads, namely fastp trimming at Q25 and MiXCR clone calling, and kept in-frame beta chains. When rows share a CDR3 protein, they turn into one entry using the most common DNA and genes. It is TCRdb's table, rather than the study itself, that gives the V and J calls and clone size. The sample has tens of thousands of distinct CDR3 sequences on record, 10% of them singletons. The top ten hold roughly 4.7% of the sample.

This was a case-control study nested in a cohort of healthcare workers in London, UK, who had nasopharyngeal swab PCR tests and blood samples taken every week. Healthcare workers were recruited between 23 and 31 March 2020, during the week of the UK lockdown, and were followed weekly for up to roughly 15 weeks. Broad study findings and their caveats: VDJdb matching was skewed toward anti-spike CD8 responses and likely underestimated virus-specific expansions by missing private and CD4 specificities.

The sequence joins TRBV7-8 to TRBJ1-6, and 8 bases in between align with TRBD1. This TCR was recovered from an adult who was a healthcare worker with PCR-confirmed SARS-CoV-2 infection or an uninfected control (not recorded which). The sample consisted of whole blood. This receptor carries the CDR3 CASSLTPNRGDNSPLHF. The nucleotide sequence is given as TGTGCCAGCAGCTTAACGCCAAACAGGGGGGATAATTCACCCCTCCACTTT.